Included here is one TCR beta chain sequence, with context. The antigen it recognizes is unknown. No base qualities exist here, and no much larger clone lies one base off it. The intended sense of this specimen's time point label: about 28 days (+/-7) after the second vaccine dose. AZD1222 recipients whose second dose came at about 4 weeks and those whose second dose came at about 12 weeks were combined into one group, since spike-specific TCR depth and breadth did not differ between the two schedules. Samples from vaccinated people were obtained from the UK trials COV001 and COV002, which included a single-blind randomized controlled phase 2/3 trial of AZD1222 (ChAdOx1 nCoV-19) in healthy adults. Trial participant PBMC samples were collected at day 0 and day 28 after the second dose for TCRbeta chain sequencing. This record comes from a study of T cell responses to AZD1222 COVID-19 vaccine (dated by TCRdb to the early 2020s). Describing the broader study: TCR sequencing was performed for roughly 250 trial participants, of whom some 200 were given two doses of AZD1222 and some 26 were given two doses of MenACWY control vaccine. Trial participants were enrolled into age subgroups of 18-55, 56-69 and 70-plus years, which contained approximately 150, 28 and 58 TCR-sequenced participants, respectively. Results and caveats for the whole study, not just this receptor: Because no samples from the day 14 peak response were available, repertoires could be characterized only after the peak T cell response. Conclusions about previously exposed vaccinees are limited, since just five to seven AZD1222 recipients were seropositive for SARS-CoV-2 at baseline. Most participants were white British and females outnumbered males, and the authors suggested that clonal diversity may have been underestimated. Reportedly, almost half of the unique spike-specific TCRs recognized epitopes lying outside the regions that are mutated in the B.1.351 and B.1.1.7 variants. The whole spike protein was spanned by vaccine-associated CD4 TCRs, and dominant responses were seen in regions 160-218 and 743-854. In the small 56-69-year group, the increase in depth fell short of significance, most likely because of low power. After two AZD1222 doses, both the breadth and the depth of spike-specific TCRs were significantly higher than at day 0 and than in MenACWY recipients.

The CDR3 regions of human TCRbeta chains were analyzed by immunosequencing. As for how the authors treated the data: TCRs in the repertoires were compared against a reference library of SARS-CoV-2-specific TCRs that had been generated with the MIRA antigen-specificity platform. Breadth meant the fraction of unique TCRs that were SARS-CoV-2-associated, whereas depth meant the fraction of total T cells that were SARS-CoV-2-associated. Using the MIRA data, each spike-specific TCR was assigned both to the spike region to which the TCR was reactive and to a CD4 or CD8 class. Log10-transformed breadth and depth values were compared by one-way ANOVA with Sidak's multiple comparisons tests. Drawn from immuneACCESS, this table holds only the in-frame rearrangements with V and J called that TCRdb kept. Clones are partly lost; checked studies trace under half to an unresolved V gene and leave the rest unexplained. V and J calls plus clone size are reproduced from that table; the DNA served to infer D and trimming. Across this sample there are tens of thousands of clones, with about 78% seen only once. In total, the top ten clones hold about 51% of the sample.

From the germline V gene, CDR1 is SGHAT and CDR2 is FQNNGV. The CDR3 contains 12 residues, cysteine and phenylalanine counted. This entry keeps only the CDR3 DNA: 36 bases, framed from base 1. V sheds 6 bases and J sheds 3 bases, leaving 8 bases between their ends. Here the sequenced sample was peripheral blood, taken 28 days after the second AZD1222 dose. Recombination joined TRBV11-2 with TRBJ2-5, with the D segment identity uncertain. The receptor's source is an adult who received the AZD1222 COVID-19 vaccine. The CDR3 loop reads CASRPSEETQYF. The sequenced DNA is TGTGCCAGCAGACCCTCTGAAGAGACCCAGTACTTC.